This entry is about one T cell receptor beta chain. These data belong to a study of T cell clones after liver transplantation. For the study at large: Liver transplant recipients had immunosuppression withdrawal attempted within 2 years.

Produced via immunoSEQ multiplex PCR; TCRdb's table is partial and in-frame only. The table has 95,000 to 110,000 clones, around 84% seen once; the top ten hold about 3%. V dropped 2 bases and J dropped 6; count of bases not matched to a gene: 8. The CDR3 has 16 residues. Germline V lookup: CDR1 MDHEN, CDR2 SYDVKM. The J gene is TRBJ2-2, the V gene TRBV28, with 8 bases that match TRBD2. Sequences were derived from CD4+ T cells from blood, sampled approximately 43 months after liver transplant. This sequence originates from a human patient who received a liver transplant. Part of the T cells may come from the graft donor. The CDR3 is CASSLAGTRISGELFF. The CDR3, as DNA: TGTGCCAGCAGTTTAGCCGGGACTAGGATATCCGGGGAGCTGTTTTTT.